This entry lists 25 T cell receptor beta chains sequenced from one sample in a study of CD8+ T cells in alopecia areata. Reverse transcribed after extraction, RNA yielded cDNA as the sequencing template. Clones were sequenced by immunoSEQ multiplex PCR, and TCRdb holds only the in-frame ones, with some missing. The sample includes about 23,000 clones, 40% to 60% of them seen just once. Input material: NKG2D-high CD8+ T cells sorted from blood. The source is a human donor with alopecia areata.

The V gene is TRBV15, the J gene TRBJ1-5, with TRBD1 identical over 8 bases. This CDR3 is built from 16 residues. Germline CDR1 LNHNV, CDR2 YYDKDF (reference sequence). V lost 1 base, J lost 7 bases, and 9 bases stayed unmatched. In DNA form, the CDR3 reads TGTGCCACCAGCAGAGCCCCGTGGACAGGGCGGCAGCCCCAGCATTTT. Its translation is CATSRAPWTGRQPQHF.

This clone has only a few counts. The V gene is TRBV29-1, the J gene TRBJ1-5; TRBD1 is a possible D gene (6 bases). Trimming removed 7 bases from V and 11 bases from J, with 18 bases in between. The CDR3 has 12 residues. CDR1 is SQVTM and CDR2 is ANQGSEA in the germline V gene. CDR3 coding DNA: TGCAGCGGACTTGATACTCAGGGGACCCAGCATTTT. Its translation: CSGLDTQGTQHF.

The J gene is TRBJ2-1, the V gene TRBV5-6; 10 nucleotides line up with TRBD2. The J segment lost 9 bases and the V segment lost 4 bases, leaving 7 bases of the junction unmatched. CDR3 size: 14 residues. CDR1 and CDR2 (germline): SGHDT, YYEEEE. CDR3 bases: TGTGCCAGCAGCCCGGGGGTAGCGGGAGGTGAGCAGTTCTTC. Its translation: CASSPGVAGGEQFF.

In DNA form, the CDR3 reads TGTGCCACCAGCAGAGACTACGACGAGGCAAAAATAACAGATACGCAGTATTTT. Amino acid sequence: CATSRDYDEAKITDTQYF. The V and J genes are TRBV15 and TRBJ2-3; D gene unclear. The length of the CDR3 is 18 residues. V lost 0 bases, J lost 3 bases, and 19 bases lay in between. The V gene's germline CDR1 is LNHNV and CDR2 YYDKDF (reference sequence).

This clone qualifies as medium-sized. The CDR3 loop reads CASREGGTGELFF. CDR3 in DNA: TGTGCCAGTAGGGAGGGCGGCACCGGGGAGCTGTTTTTT. The gene calls are TRBV19 and TRBJ2-2; weak D call: TRBD2 (6 bases). The CDR3 has 13 amino acids. Germline assignment: CDR1 LNHDA and CDR2 SQIVND (reference sequence). V shed 6 bases and J shed 4 bases, with 9 bases lying between them. Complete variable domain (other parts from reference TRBV19 and TRBJ2-2): DGGITQSPKYLFRKEGQNVTLSCEQNLNHDAMYWYRQDPGQGLRLIYYSQIVNDFQKGDIAEGYSVSREKKESFPLTVTSAQKNPTAFYLCASREGGTGELFFGEGSRLTVL.

The chain is built from TRBV27 and TRBJ2-1, with D possibly TRBD1 on 5 matching bases. The germline gives CDR1 MNHEY, CDR2 SMNVEV (reference sequence). CDR3 length: 12 residues. Trimming took off 4 bases at V and 15 bases at J, with 16 bases between the two ends. CDR3: CASSSSTEKLFF. CDR3 in DNA: TGTGCCAGCAGTTCGTCGACAGAGAAGTTGTTCTTC.

V usage is TRBV27 and J usage is TRBJ1-2; TRBD1 is a possible D gene (6 bases). This CDR3 comprises 14 residues. Trimming took 10 bases from V and 1 from J, leaving 16 bases between them. Germline CDR1 is MNHEY and CDR2 is SMNVEV (reference sequence). The CDR3 DNA reads as TGTGCCACCGCCTGGAGAGGGGGTAACTATGGCTACACCTTC. Its translation is CATAWRGGNYGYTF.

The chain carries TRBV6-5 and TRBJ2-3, with D possibly called TRBD1 or TRBD2 (5 bases each). CDR1 and CDR2 from the germline V gene are MNHEY and SVGAGI. Trimming stripped 8 bases from V and 2 bases from J, with 14 bases between. This CDR3 is 14 amino acids long. CDR3 DNA: TGTGCCAGCGCGTTTGGGACCCCCACAGATACGCAGTATTTT. This encodes CASAFGTPTDTQYF.

The rearrangement joins TRBV28 to TRBJ2-5, with no clear D. There are 11 residues in the CDR3. The V gene lost 6 bases and the J gene lost 4 bases, with 6 bases spanning the gap. The germline V gene has CDR1 MDHEN and CDR2 SYDVKM. The CDR3 loop is CASSPSETQYF. The CDR3 region has the DNA TGTGCCAGCAGCCCCTCAGAGACCCAGTACTTC.

The rearrangement joins TRBV10-3 to TRBJ2-7; D possibly corresponds to TRBD2 (5 bases). The CDR3 extends over 12 amino acids. V lost 4 bases and J lost 6, with 10 bases in between. Germline CDR1 ENHRY, CDR2 SYGVKD. This chain's CDR3 is CAISGGLFEQYF. The CDR3 DNA reads as TGTGCCATCAGTGGCGGACTTTTCGAGCAGTACTTC.

This clone was recorded a few times. The DNA for the CDR3 is TGTGCCAGCAGTATGATGACCGGGAGTGTTGAGACCCAGTACTTC. Translation gives CASSMMTGSVETQYF. The chain is built from TRBV2 and TRBJ2-5; the D gene is possibly TRBD2 (6 bases). The germline gives CDR1 SNHLY, CDR2 FYNNEI. Trimming stripped 5 bases from V and 5 bases from J, with 18 bases between. The CDR3 length is 15 residues.

The rearrangement links TRBV14 to TRBJ1-2; the D is unclear. CDR3 length: 17 amino acids. The V gene's germline CDR1 is SGHDN and CDR2 FVKESK. V was trimmed by 0 bases and J by 2 bases, leaving 16 bases between them. Here the CDR3 DNA reads TGTGCCAGCAGCCAAGAAGTGGAGCTTGGCGGAAACTATGGCTACACCTTC. It yields the protein CASSQEVELGGNYGYTF.

The chain joins TRBV27 to TRBJ1-1; D unclear. In germline, CDR1 is MNHEY, CDR2 SMNVEV (reference sequence). With 0 bases removed from V and 4 bases from J, the gap between germline ends came to 9 bases. The CDR3 has 14 amino acids. The CDR3 region is CASSLSRTTTEAFF. CDR3 nucleotides: TGTGCCAGCAGTTTATCGAGGACCACCACTGAAGCTTTCTTT.

V gene TRBV7-9 combines with J gene TRBJ2-7, with TRBD2 identical over 9 bases. CDR3 length: 15 residues. Germline CDR1 reads SEHNR; CDR2 reads FQNEAQ (reference sequence). V dropped 5 bases and J dropped 2; count of bases not matched to a gene: 7. As DNA, the CDR3 is TGTGCCAGCAGCACGTCTAGCGGGACAACCTACGAGCAGTACTTC. Protein product: CASSTSSGTTYEQYF.

The chain's CDR3 is CASSYGTWLAETVDTQYF. The CDR3 DNA sequence: TGTGCCAGCAGCTATGGAACCTGGCTAGCGGAGACCGTCGATACGCAGTATTTT. The V and J genes are TRBV11-2 and TRBJ2-3; 7 bases map to TRBD2. With 4 bases clipped from V and 6 bases from J, the junction kept 19 bases outside the gene matches. Germline CDR1 and CDR2: SGHAT and FQNNGV. CDR3 size: 18 residues.

The chain recombines TRBV9 with TRBJ1-2, with a possible D match to TRBD1 (5 bases). Trimming shortened V by 5 bases and J by 6 bases, and 17 bases separated the two germline ends. The CDR3 length is 14 residues. Germline V gene sequence: CDR1 SGDLS, CDR2 YYNGEE. CDR3 sequence (DNA): TGTGCCAGCAGTCGCGATGCCGGGGGGGATGGCTACACCTTC. Its translation: CASSRDAGGDGYTF.

This clone was observed a handful of times. CDR3 in DNA: TGTGCCAGCAGTGAAGATTCGTGGCTAGCGGTAGACTACGAGCAGTACTTC. Its translation is CASSEDSWLAVDYEQYF. This chain connects TRBV6-1 to TRBJ2-7; 7 bases map to TRBD2. The germline gives CDR1 MNHNS, CDR2 SASEGT. J was trimmed by 3 bases and V by 1 base; bases with no gene match: 12. CDR3 length equals 17 residues.

The rearrangement uses TRBV27 and TRBJ2-5; tentatively, D is TRBD1 (6 bases). The CDR3 sequence is 15 residues long. V was shortened by 2 bases and J by 4 bases, with 14 bases between the two germline ends. Germline values: CDR1 MNHEY, CDR2 SMNVEV (reference sequence). CDR3 nucleotides: TGTGCCAGCAGTTTAGCCGTGGGGGCAAGAGAGACCCAGTACTTC. Protein product: CASSLAVGARETQYF.

The V and J genes are TRBV10-3 and TRBJ2-6; D tentatively fits TRBD1 or TRBD2 (6 bases each). The ends were cut back, 7 bases at V and 0 bases at J, with 19 bases in the middle. In germline, CDR1 is ENHRY, CDR2 SYGVKD. The CDR3 has 18 residues. The CDR3 loop reads CAITLNGGPSSGANVLTF. DNA for the CDR3: TGTGCCATCACACTAAATGGGGGGCCATCCTCTGGGGCCAACGTCCTGACTTTC.

This chain joins TRBV28 and TRBJ1-1; D call uncertain. The CDR3 runs to 13 residues. Trimming pared 3 bases from V and 1 base from J, leaving 6 bases between. CDR1 and CDR2 (germline): MDHEN, SYDVKM. Written as DNA, the CDR3 is TGTGCCAGCAGTTTCATAGAGAACACTGAAGCTTTCTTT. Translated, it gives CASSFIENTEAFF.

By share of the sample, this clone is medium-sized (0.01 to 0.1%). The chain employs TRBV10-2 and TRBJ2-1; 8 nucleotides align to TRBD1. The CDR3 contains 12 residues. The ends lost 3 bases at V and 12 bases at J; junction bases unmatched: 4. Germline loops: CDR1 WSHSY, CDR2 SAAADI. In DNA, the CDR3 is TGCGCCAGCAGTGAAGCCGGGACAGGGCAGTTCTTC. Protein: CASSEAGTGQFF.

This clone was seen only a few times. The genes are TRBV6-6 and TRBJ2-1; no clear D gene. This CDR3 has 14 amino acids. The germline V and J ends were trimmed by 2 bases and 2 bases, with 7 bases remaining between them. Germline V gene data show CDR1 as MNHNY and CDR2 as SVGAGI (reference sequence). The CDR3 region is CASSYPGTYNEQFF. Written as DNA, the CDR3 is TGTGCCAGCAGTTACCCGGGTACCTACAATGAGCAGTTCTTC.

This clone was detected a few times. This chain joins TRBV27 and TRBJ2-5, with 11 positions matching TRBD2. The CDR3 is made up of 16 amino acids. V trimming: 6 bases; J trimming: 7 bases; junction bases outside the gene matches: 13. The germline CDR1 and CDR2 sequences are MNHEY and SMNVEV (reference sequence). The CDR3, as DNA: TGTGCCAGCAGGTTTAGCGGGAGGGGGGATCATGGGACCCAGTACTTC. Amino acid sequence: CASRFSGRGDHGTQYF.

This clone was recorded a few times. The chain uses TRBV7-9 and TRBJ2-7; 15 bases are shared with TRBD2. V shed 4 bases and J 5 bases; nucleotides not matched to a gene: 3. This CDR3 region has 15 residues. Germline V gene data show CDR1 as SEHNR and CDR2 as FQNEAQ (reference sequence). The CDR3 DNA follows: TGTGCCAGCAGCTCCTGGACTAGCGGGAGGGACGAGCAGTACTTC. Its protein is CASSSWTSGRDEQYF.

The chain employs TRBV19 and TRBJ1-5, with D possibly TRBD1 on 5 matching bases. Germline assignment: CDR1 LNHDA and CDR2 SQIVND (reference sequence). Trimming removed 5 bases at V and 0 bases at J, with 11 bases between. The CDR3 sequence is 15 residues long. The CDR3 DNA reads TGTGCCAGTAGTGCCCCGGGGGATAGCAATCAGCCCCAGCATTTT. Translated: CASSAPGDSNQPQHF.